The 26 T cell receptor beta chains listed next were all sequenced from one sample in a study of blood T cell repertoires in COVID-19. The table came from immunoSEQ multiplex PCR; TCRdb's copy has only in-frame clones and leaves some out. The table lists around 150,000 clones, over 60% of them singletons, with 7% to 10% in the top ten. What was sequenced was peripheral blood. Receptors originate from a man aged 60 to 69 with acute or convalescent COVID-19.

The CDR3 coding sequence is TGTGCCAGCAGGAGGCTTTTCCGGGACACCAACGAGCAGTACTTC. Translation gives CASRRLFRDTNEQYF. This chain joins TRBV6-5 and TRBJ2-7, with D maybe TRBD1 (6 bases). The CDR3 runs to 15 residues. Germline V gene sequence: CDR1 MNHEY, CDR2 SVGAGI. V was trimmed by 6 bases and J by 5 bases, leaving 20 bases between them.

V gene TRBV29-1 combines with J gene TRBJ2-7; D possibly corresponds to TRBD2 (6 bases). Germline V gives CDR1 SQVTM, CDR2 ANQGSEA. The V end was cut by 0 bases, the J end by 0 bases, with 9 bases between. The CDR3 totals 14 residues. Here the CDR3 reads CSVEEAGNSYEQYF. In nucleotides, the CDR3 is TGCAGCGTTGAAGAGGCGGGGAACTCCTACGAGCAGTACTTC.

The chain uses TRBV10-3 and TRBJ1-2, with 7 bases identical to TRBD1. V was pared by 3 bases and J by 6 bases, with 16 bases of the junction left unmatched. Germline loops: CDR1 ENHRY, CDR2 SYGVKD. The CDR3 extends over 17 amino acids. CDR3 sequence (DNA): TGTGCCATCAGTGACTACCGGACAGGCGAGAAAGGAAATGGCTACACCTTC. Protein sequence: CAISDYRTGEKGNGYTF.

This clone was seen only once. The chain carries TRBV3-1 (or the pseudogene TRBV3-2) and TRBJ1-2; 7 bases align to TRBD1. The germline gives CDR1 LGHDT, CDR2 YNNKEL (reference sequence). With V trimmed by 1 base and J by 2 bases, 4 bases remained unmatched. This CDR3 spans 15 amino acids. CDR3 sequence reads: CASSQAGTENYGYTF. Here the CDR3 DNA reads TGTGCCAGCAGCCAAGCCGGGACAGAGAACTATGGCTACACCTTC.

Regarding this clone: At one end the junction does not follow the germline gene, possibly because of a read error. The chain uses TRBV7-9 and TRBJ1-1; D is perhaps TRBD1 (6 bases). The CDR3 covers 16 residues. The germline V gene encodes CDR1 SEHNR and CDR2 FQNEAQ (reference sequence). CDR3 protein: CASSLDGTLMNTEAFF. As DNA, the CDR3 is TGTGCCAGCAGTTTAGATGGGACACTTATGAACACTGAAGCTTTCTTT.

The V call is TRBV10-3, the J call TRBJ1-2; D gene ambiguous. CDR3 size: 11 residues. Germline V gives CDR1 ENHRY, CDR2 SYGVKD. Trimming took off 4 bases at V and 6 bases at J, with 6 bases between the two ends. The CDR3 coding sequence is TGTGCCATCAGTGCGGGGAATGGCTACACCTTC. It yields the protein CAISAGNGYTF.

The rearrangement uses TRBV10-2 and TRBJ2-3; possibly TRBD2 for D (5 bases). Germline CDR1 and CDR2: WSHSY and SAAADI. V shed 3 bases and J shed 4 bases, with 11 bases lying between them. This CDR3 region has 14 residues. In DNA form, the CDR3 reads TGCGCCAGCAGTGACACTAGGCGGGCAGATACGCAGTATTTT. Its translation: CASSDTRRADTQYF.

The rearrangement uses TRBV11-2 and TRBJ1-4; TRBD1 might be the D (5 bases). The CDR3 has 16 residues. CDR1 is SGHAT and CDR2 is FQNNGV in the germline V gene. V lost 5 bases and J 6 bases, leaving 19 bases between the germline ends. CDR3 coding DNA: TGTGCCAGCAGCGCCAATCGACAGAAAATCCATGAAAAACTGTTTTTT. Translation gives CASSANRQKIHEKLFF.

The V and J genes are TRBV4-2 and TRBJ2-6; tentatively, D is TRBD2 (7 bases). The ends were cut back, 1 base at V and 1 base at J, with 14 bases in the middle. The length of the CDR3 is 18 residues. CDR1 is LGHNA, CDR2 YNFKEQ, per germline. CDR3 nucleotide sequence: TGTGCCAGCAGCCAAGTAAGTGGGGGGGCTTCTGGGGCCAACGTCCTGACTTTC. As protein: CASSQVSGGASGANVLTF.

The chain has TRBV5-1 and TRBJ2-7; 11 bases line up with TRBD1. This CDR3 comprises 15 residues. Germline assignment: CDR1 SGHRS and CDR2 YFSETQ. V gave up 4 bases and J gave up 7 bases; unmatched junction bases: 10. CDR3 region: CASSGFWDRGGEQYF. Written as DNA, the CDR3 is TGCGCCAGCAGCGGATTTTGGGACAGGGGGGGAGAGCAGTACTTC.

V usage is TRBV5-4 and J usage is TRBJ1-3, with a tentative D call TRBD1 (5 bases). Trimming removed 0 bases at V and 0 bases at J, with 16 bases between. The V gene's germline CDR1 is SGHNT and CDR2 YYREEE (reference sequence). This CDR3 has 18 amino acids. CDR3 amino acids: CASSLGYAAGRSGNTIYF. CDR3 in DNA: TGTGCCAGCAGCTTGGGATATGCTGCAGGGCGCTCTGGAAACACCATATATTTT.

The chain's CDR3 is CASSLNRAMGYGYTF. The CDR3 bases are TGTGCCAGCAGCTTGAACAGGGCGATGGGCTATGGCTACACCTTC. The V call is TRBV7-2, the J call TRBJ1-2; tentatively, D is TRBD1 (6 bases). V was trimmed by 3 bases and J by 4 bases, leaving 15 bases between them. The V gene's germline CDR1 is SGHTA and CDR2 FQGNSA. The CDR3 has 15 residues. The whole variable domain, remainder taken from reference TRBV7-2 and TRBJ1-2, is GAGVSQSPSNKVTEKGKDVELRCDPISGHTALYWYRQSLGQGLEFLIYFQGNSAPDKSGLPSDRFSAERTGGSVSTLTIQRTQQEDSAVYLCASSLNRAMGYGYTFGSGTRLTVV.

J is TRBJ2-1 and V is TRBV4-3; 9 bases agree with TRBD2. The V segment lost 0 bases and the J segment 9 bases; nucleotides outside the gene matches: 6. The CDR3 runs to 15 residues. Germline CDR1 is LGHNA and CDR2 is YSLEER. The CDR3 nucleotides read TGCGCCAGCAGCCAAGACCTAGCGGGAAAGGGTGAGCAGTTCTTC. Translation gives CASSQDLAGKGEQFF.

This clone was detected only a few times. This rearrangement joins TRBV6-2 or TRBV6-3 to TRBJ2-1; possibly TRBD2 for D (5 bases). The length of the CDR3 is 14 residues. V lost 5 bases and J 5 bases, leaving 13 bases between the germline ends. The germline gives CDR1 MNHEY, CDR2 SVGEGT. CDR3 DNA sequence: TGTGCCAGCAGTCTCAGAGGAGCGGACAATGAGCAGTTCTTC. Amino acids: CASSLRGADNEQFF.

V and J are TRBV7-2 and TRBJ1-6; 9 positions match TRBD1. Germline V CDR1 and CDR2: SGHTA, FQGNSA. This CDR3 comprises 15 residues. With 5 bases clipped from V and 6 bases from J, the junction kept 5 bases outside the gene matches. The CDR3 DNA sequence: TGTGCCAGCAGCCTACAGGGGGCGGGTAATTCACCCCTCCACTTT. It encodes CASSLQGAGNSPLHF.

The V gene is TRBV24-1, the J gene TRBJ2-2; a possible D gene is TRBD1 (6 bases). The CDR3 consists of 14 residues. Germline lookup yields CDR1 KGHDR and CDR2 SFDVKD. Trimming removed 5 bases at V and 2 bases at J, with 8 bases between. The chain's CDR3 is CATSGGLNTGELFF. In DNA, the CDR3 is TGTGCCACCAGTGGGGGGCTAAACACCGGGGAGCTGTTTTTT.

This clone has a handful of counts. V usage is TRBV6-5 and J usage is TRBJ1-3; weak D call: TRBD1 (6 bases). Germline CDR1 is MNHEY and CDR2 is SVGAGI. CDR3 size: 12 residues. The ends were cut back, 6 bases at V and 7 bases at J, with 10 bases in the middle. The CDR3 here is CASRAQGNTIYF. CDR3 in DNA: TGTGCCAGCAGGGCCCAGGGGAACACCATATATTTT.

The gene calls are TRBV5-5 and TRBJ2-4, with a weak D call TRBD1 (5 bases). The V gene's germline CDR1 is SGHKS and CDR2 YYEKEE (reference sequence). V lost 2 bases, J lost 8 bases, and 11 bases lay in between. The CDR3 covers 13 residues. The DNA for the CDR3 is TGTGCCAGCAGCTTAGGACAATGGGACATTCAGTACTTC. Its translation: CASSLGQWDIQYF.

The chain combines TRBV6-6 with TRBJ1-1; possible D gene TRBD1, 5 bases. The CDR3 length is 13 residues. Deletions cut 6 bases from V and 4 bases from J, with 12 bases between. Germline assignment: CDR1 MNHNY and CDR2 SVGAGI (reference sequence). The CDR3: CASRLGGSTEAFF. In DNA form, the CDR3 reads TGTGCCAGCAGACTGGGGGGGAGCACTGAAGCTTTCTTT.

The V gene is TRBV13, the J gene TRBJ2-1; D gene uncertain. Trimming left V 0 bases short and J 7 bases short, with 13 bases between. The germline gives CDR1 PRHDT, CDR2 FYEKMQ (reference sequence). The CDR3 covers 15 residues. CDR3 DNA: TGTGCCAGCAGCTTAGGTGATTCCCCCGGGAATGAGCAGTTCTTC. Protein: CASSLGDSPGNEQFF. Using reference TRBV13 and TRBJ2-1 for the parts outside the CDR3, the full variable domain is AAGVIQSPRHLIKEKRETATLKCYPIPRHDTVYWYQQGPGQDPQFLISFYEKMQSDKGSIPDRFSAQQFSDYHSELNMSSLELGDSALYFCASSLGDSPGNEQFFGPGTRLTVL.

The rearrangement joins TRBV7-3 to TRBJ2-5, with D unclear. Trimming took 2 bases from V and 2 from J, leaving 6 bases between them. From germline, CDR1 is SGHTA and CDR2 FQGTGA. The CDR3 is made up of 13 amino acids. CDR3 sequence: CASSLELQETQYF. The CDR3 coding sequence is TGTGCCAGCAGCTTAGAGTTACAAGAGACCCAGTACTTC.

This chain uses TRBV2 with TRBJ2-2; 9 positions match TRBD1. This CDR3 comprises 13 residues. Germline V CDR1 and CDR2: SNHLY, FYNNEI. V shed 7 bases and J 6 bases; nucleotides not matched to a gene: 3. In DNA form, the CDR3 reads TGTGCCAGCACCGACAGGGGGGCCGGGGAGCTGTTTTTT. Its translation: CASTDRGAGELFF. The full variable domain, its missing parts supplied by reference TRBV2 and TRBJ2-2, is EPEVTQTPSHQVTQMGQEVILRCVPISNHLYFYWYRQILGQKVEFLVSFYNNEISEKSEIFDDQFSVERPDGSNFTLKIRSTKLEDSAMYFCASTDRGAGELFFGEGSRLTVL.

The gene calls are TRBV30 and TRBJ1-1, with a weak D call TRBD1 (5 bases). Germline CDR1 GTSNPN, CDR2 SVGIG (reference sequence). This CDR3 comprises 12 residues. Trimming removed 5 bases from V and 0 bases from J, with 7 bases in between. The CDR3 nucleotides are TGTGCCTGGGGGGACTTGAACACTGAAGCTTTCTTT. Its translation is CAWGDLNTEAFF.

The chain carries TRBV19 and TRBJ2-5, with 8 bases that match TRBD1. This CDR3 region has 14 residues. Germline V gene sequence: CDR1 LNHDA, CDR2 SQIVND (reference sequence). Unmatched junction bases numbered 1, after V lost 2 bases and J lost 2 bases. CDR3 nucleotides: TGTGCCAGTAGTATACAGGGGGCTCAAGAGACCCAGTACTTC. It translates to CASSIQGAQETQYF.

The chain is built from TRBV7-9 and TRBJ2-1; 7 positions agree with TRBD2. The CDR3 length is 15 residues. CDR1 and CDR2 from the germline V gene are SEHNR and FQNEAQ (reference sequence). The junction had 13 bases not matched to a gene; V was cut back by 5 bases and J by 9 bases. CDR3 in DNA: TGTGCCAGCAGCCCCTCGAAGCGGGGAATCAGTGAGCAGTTCTTC. Translating gives CASSPSKRGISEQFF.

This clone occurred a few times. This sequence joins TRBV11-2 and TRBJ1-5; 7 positions match TRBD1. This CDR3 has 17 residues. CDR1 and CDR2 (germline): SGHAT, FQNNGV. With 3 bases clipped from V and 0 bases from J, the junction kept 8 bases outside the gene matches. The CDR3 loop is CASSFSAGTASNQPQHF. DNA of the CDR3: TGTGCCAGCAGCTTTTCAGCCGGGACAGCTAGCAATCAGCCCCAGCATTTT.